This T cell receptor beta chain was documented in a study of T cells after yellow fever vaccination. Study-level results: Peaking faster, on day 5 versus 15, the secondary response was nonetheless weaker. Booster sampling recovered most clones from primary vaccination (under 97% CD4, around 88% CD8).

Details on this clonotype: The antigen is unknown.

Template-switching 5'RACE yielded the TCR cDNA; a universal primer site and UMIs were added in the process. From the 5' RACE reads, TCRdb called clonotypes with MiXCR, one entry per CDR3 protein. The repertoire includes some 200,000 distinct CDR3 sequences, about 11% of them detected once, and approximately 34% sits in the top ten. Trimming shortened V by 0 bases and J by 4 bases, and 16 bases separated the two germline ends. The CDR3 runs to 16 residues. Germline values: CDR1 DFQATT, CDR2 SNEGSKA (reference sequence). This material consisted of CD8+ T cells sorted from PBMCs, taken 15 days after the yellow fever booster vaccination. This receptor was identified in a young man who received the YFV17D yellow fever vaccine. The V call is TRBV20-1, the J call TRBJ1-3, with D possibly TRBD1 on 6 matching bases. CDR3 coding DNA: TGCAGTGCTAGAGAAGTGGACTCAGGGGAAGGAAACACCATATATTTT. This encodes CSAREVDSGEGNTIYF.